A single sample gave rise to the 12 T cell receptor beta chains below, sequenced in a study of PD-L1 blockade in urothelial cancer (dated by TCRdb to about 2017). Per the publication, the time point label means: pretreatment peripheral blood. Receptors were amplified or captured by the immunoSEQ multiplex PCR assay. This immuneACCESS table, as held by TCRdb, lists in-frame sequences with V and J called but not all clones. Of the missing ones, under half trace to an unresolved V gene in checked studies; the others have no known cause. This sample holds tens of thousands of clones; approximately 90% were observed only once. Jointly, the top ten make up 11% of the sample. The source was PBMCs, collected around atezolizumab (anti-PD-L1) treatment. The source is an older woman with urothelial cancer.

This clone was seen once. The genes are TRBV5-4 and TRBJ1-2; 9 bases match TRBD1. V shed 4 bases, J shed 7 bases, and the junction held 8 bases outside the gene matches. The CDR3 runs to 14 residues. Germline CDR1 and CDR2: SGHNT and YYREEE (reference sequence). The CDR3 DNA is TGTGCCAGCAGCCTCCCGGGACAGGGATTTGGCTACACCTTC. Translating it yields CASSLPGQGFGYTF.

V usage is TRBV28 and J usage is TRBJ2-3; no definite D call. V was cut by 6 bases and J by 3 bases, with 10 bases left in between. This CDR3 is built from 13 residues. Germline values: CDR1 MDHEN, CDR2 SYDVKM. CDR3 loop: CASSRFTTDTQYF. The CDR3 DNA follows: TGTGCCAGCAGCCGCTTTACAACAGATACGCAGTATTTT.

The chain employs TRBV9 and TRBJ2-1; 14 bases line up with TRBD2. CDR1 and CDR2 (germline): SGDLS, YYNGEE. There are 15 residues in the CDR3. Trimming cost V 2 bases and J 10 bases; bases outside gene matches: 5. The CDR3 region is CASSVGTSGSGEQFF. The CDR3 nucleotides are TGTGCCAGCAGCGTCGGGACTAGCGGGAGCGGCGAGCAGTTCTTC.

The chain has TRBV7-2 and TRBJ2-7, with TRBD2 as a possible D gene (5 bases). The CDR3 has 15 amino acids. V was trimmed by 5 bases and J by 0 bases, leaving 14 bases between them. The germline V gene encodes CDR1 SGHTA and CDR2 FQGNSA. The CDR3, as DNA: TGTGCCAGCAGCCATGGACCTACTAGCTCCTACGAGCAGTACTTC. The encoded protein is CASSHGPTSSYEQYF. Based on the CDR3 plus reference TRBV7-2 and TRBJ2-7, the full variable domain is GAGVSQSPSNKVTEKGKDVELRCDPISGHTALYWYRQSLGQGLEFLIYFQGNSAPDKSGLPSDRFSAERTGGSVSTLTIQRTQQEDSAVYLCASSHGPTSSYEQYFGPGTRLTVT.

The rearrangement uses TRBV28 and TRBJ2-1; TRBD1 matches 7 bases. This CDR3 contains 14 residues. Germline CDR1 is MDHEN and CDR2 is SYDVKM. The ends lost 6 bases at V and 3 bases at J; junction bases unmatched: 5. CDR3 in amino acids: CASRQGTVYNEQFF. In DNA form, the CDR3 reads TGTGCCAGCAGACAGGGGACCGTCTACAATGAGCAGTTCTTC.

The chain joins TRBV2 to TRBJ2-2, with 8 bases identical to TRBD2. V gave up 8 bases and J gave up 5 bases; unmatched junction bases: 7. This CDR3 contains 14 residues. Germline values: CDR1 SNHLY, CDR2 FYNNEI. Here the CDR3 DNA reads TGTGCCAGCTCACTAGCGGTTGGGACCGGGGAGCTGTTTTTT. Its translation is CASSLAVGTGELFF.

The chain links TRBV27 to TRBJ2-3; possible D gene TRBD2, 6 bases. V lost 5 bases and J lost 5, with 8 bases in between. The germline gives CDR1 MNHEY, CDR2 SMNVEV (reference sequence). The CDR3 spans 12 residues. This CDR3 reads CASSGRIDTQYF. In nucleotides, the CDR3 is TGTGCCAGCAGTGGGAGGATAGATACGCAGTATTTT.

The V call is TRBV11-2, the J call TRBJ2-7, with D tentatively TRBD1 (6 bases). Trimming stripped 5 bases from V and 5 bases from J, with 22 bases between. Germline CDR1 and CDR2: SGHAT and FQNNGV. The CDR3 is 16 amino acids. In nucleotides, the CDR3 is TGTGCCAGCAGCATACGAACAGGGCTTGGCGTCCACGAGCAGTACTTC. Residues: CASSIRTGLGVHEQYF.

The chain couples TRBV2 to TRBJ2-3; 8 bases are a match to TRBD2. This CDR3 comprises 16 residues. The germline V gene has CDR1 SNHLY and CDR2 FYNNEI. The V and J ends lost 2 bases and 4 bases, in that order; junction bases with no gene match: 8. DNA of the CDR3: TGTGCCAGCAGTGAAAGGAGCGGGAGTCGCGCAGATACGCAGTATTTT. Translated: CASSERSGSRADTQYF.

The chain employs TRBV19 and TRBJ1-1; 11 bases map to TRBD1. The ends lost 3 bases at V and 5 bases at J; junction bases unmatched: 5. This CDR3 region has 15 residues. Germline V gene data show CDR1 as LNHDA and CDR2 as SQIVND (reference sequence). The CDR3 spells CASSILDRGRTEAFF. CDR3 sequence (DNA): TGTGCCAGTAGTATCCTGGACAGGGGGCGGACTGAAGCTTTCTTT.

The chain recombines TRBV7-3 with TRBJ2-2; no firm D call. Trimming left V 5 bases short and J 0 bases short, with 10 bases between. This CDR3 spans 15 amino acids. CDR1 is SGHTA, CDR2 FQGTGA, per germline. CDR3 coding DNA: TGTGCCAGCAGCCAACTCGCCACGAACACCGGGGAGCTGTTTTTT. Translated, it gives CASSQLATNTGELFF.

The V gene is TRBV11-2, the J gene TRBJ2-5; TRBD2 matches at 9 bases. CDR1 and CDR2 (germline): SGHAT, FQNNGV. The CDR3 has 15 amino acids. V was pared by 5 bases and J by 4 bases, with 8 bases of the junction left unmatched. CDR3 loop: CASSKRTSERETQYF. The DNA of the CDR3 is TGTGCCAGCAGCAAACGGACTAGCGAGAGAGAGACCCAGTACTTC.